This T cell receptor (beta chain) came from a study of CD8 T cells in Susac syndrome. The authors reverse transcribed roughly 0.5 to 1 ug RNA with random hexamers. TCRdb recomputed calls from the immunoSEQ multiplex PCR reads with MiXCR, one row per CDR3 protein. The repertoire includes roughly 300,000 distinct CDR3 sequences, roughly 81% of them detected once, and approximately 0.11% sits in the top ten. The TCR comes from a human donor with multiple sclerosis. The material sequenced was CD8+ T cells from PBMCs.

For the CDR3, the DNA is TGTGCCAGCAGCCCCCGGCTAGCCGGACACGAGCAGTACTTC. Encoded protein: CASSPRLAGHEQYF. The chain links TRBV4-2 to TRBJ2-7; possibly TRBD2 for D (5 bases). The CDR3 has 14 residues. V lost 4 bases to trimming and J lost 5 bases, with 15 bases between them. Germline V gene sequence: CDR1 LGHNA, CDR2 YNFKEQ.